The clone carrying this TCR beta chain was seen only a few times. The data originate from a study of blood T cells in healthy people across ages. A J-beta primer mix and a sample-barcoded 5' primer were used in a second PCR of about 7 to 11 cycles. TCRdb reanalysed the 5' RACE reads using MiXCR and keeps one entry per CDR3 protein. The sample contains 1 million or so distinct CDR3 sequences, about 23% of which appear only once. The germline V gene has CDR1 MNHEY and CDR2 SVGAGI. CDR3 length: 15 residues. The V gene lost 7 bases and the J gene lost 1 base, with 15 bases spanning the gap. The sample providers were healthy Caucasian people from Russia, aged roughly 6 to 95. This same sample was also part of a study on T cells of mothers and their children. That source notes: Samples came from three healthy Caucasian mothers and their six children. Related and unrelated pairs show similar shaping of TCR recombination output by thymic selection.

The chain employs TRBV6-5 and TRBJ2-3, with unresolved D. Sequencing input: blood. This TCR came from a girl between 2 and 10 years old in good health. In DNA, the CDR3 is TGTGCCAGCACTCAGCCCCCAGTTGGCACAGATACGCAGTATTTT. Its translation is CASTQPPVGTDTQYF.